The TCR beta chain described here comes from a study of blood T cell repertoires in COVID-19. About the research overall: Both acute and convalescent COVID-19 samples were obtained from the United States, Italy and Spain.

Authors' processing steps: Cell counts per sample came from amplifying reference gene primers. Libraries were prepared by immunoSEQ multiplex PCR; TCRdb keeps only in-frame clonotypes and omits some of them. Clone size and the V and J calls come from that table; the DNA yielded D and trimming. The repertoire holds roughly 250,000 clones, with 87% as singletons. Enrolled through a virtual design, the participants were between roughly 18 and 100 years of age and came from under 25 US areas. Cohorts were based on clinical histories the participants reported. Sequencing input: PBMCs or T cells enriched from blood (not recorded which). The source is a woman aged 25 to 39 with acute COVID-19.

This CDR3 is CASSQGQPGLAGDTQYF. The CDR3, as DNA: TGTGCCAGCAGCCAAGGCCAGCCGGGACTAGCAGGAGATACGCAGTATTTT. The chain joins TRBV3-1 (or the pseudogene TRBV3-2) to TRBJ2-3; 9 bases agree with TRBD2. The CDR3 is made up of 17 amino acids. V lost 1 base to trimming and J lost 5 bases; unmatched junction nucleotides: 10. The germline V gene has CDR1 LGHDT and CDR2 YNNKEL (reference sequence).